What follows are 22 T cell receptor beta chains derived from one specimen sequenced in a study of blood T cell repertoires in COVID-19. The repertoire was sequenced with immunoSEQ multiplex PCR; TCRdb's copy has only in-frame clones and lacks some. The sample includes 40,000 to 55,000 clones, roughly 80% of them seen just once. Source material: peripheral blood. The source of these receptors is a human donor in a cohort sampled during active COVID-19.

The chain employs TRBV5-1 and TRBJ2-2; D remains ambiguous. The V end lost 2 bases, the J end lost 4 bases, and 9 bases lay between the germline ends. CDR3 length equals 14 residues. Per the germline V gene, CDR1 is SGHRS and CDR2 is YFSETQ. This CDR3 reads CASSFTPSTGELFF. The CDR3 DNA sequence: TGCGCCAGCAGCTTTACCCCTAGCACCGGGGAGCTGTTTTTT.

This clone came up many times. V is TRBV4-2 and J is TRBJ2-1; 8 bases match TRBD2. V trimming: 1 base; J trimming: 0 bases; junction bases outside the gene matches: 2. The CDR3 covers 16 residues. From germline, CDR1 is LGHNA and CDR2 YNFKEQ. The CDR3: CASSQAGGSSYNEQFF. Here the CDR3 DNA reads TGTGCCAGCAGCCAAGCGGGAGGGAGCTCCTACAATGAGCAGTTCTTC.

The rearrangement uses TRBV5-1 and TRBJ2-1; D is possibly TRBD1 (5 bases). CDR3 length equals 14 residues. V was shortened by 0 bases and J by 8 bases, with 12 bases between the two germline ends. Per germline, CDR1 SGHRS and CDR2 YFSETQ. In DNA form, the CDR3 reads TGCGCCAGCAGCTTGGGGGGCAAGTGGGATGAGCAGTTCTTC. It translates to CASSLGGKWDEQFF.

The chain uses TRBV19 and TRBJ2-1; 9 bases map to TRBD2. V shed 6 bases, J shed 7 bases, and the junction held 7 bases outside the gene matches. The CDR3 has 14 amino acids. CDR1 LNHDA and CDR2 SQIVND come from the germline V gene (reference sequence). DNA of the CDR3: TGTGCCAGTAGCGGCGGACTAGCGCGGAATGAGCAGTTCTTC. It translates to CASSGGLARNEQFF.

This chain links TRBV5-1 with TRBJ2-6, with 7 nucleotides matching TRBD1. After removal of 3 bases from V and 5 bases from J, the junction contained 14 bases not matched to a gene. The CDR3 sequence is 18 residues long. Germline V CDR1 and CDR2: SGHRS, YFSETQ. The CDR3 coding sequence is TGCGCCAGCAGCTCTATCGCAGGGGGTAAATGGTGGGCCAACGTCCTGACTTTC. This sequence encodes CASSSIAGGKWWANVLTF.

The V call is TRBV18, the J call TRBJ1-4, with D unresolved. Trimming took 3 bases from V and 8 from J, leaving 10 bases between them. The CDR3 extends over 13 amino acids. CDR1 is KGHSH and CDR2 is LQKENI in the germline V gene. CDR3 in amino acids: CASSPPSGEKLFF. The CDR3 DNA reads as TGTGCCAGCTCACCCCCCAGCGGGGAAAAACTGTTTTTT. Full variable domain (rest looked up from reference TRBV18 and TRBJ1-4): NAGVMQNPRHLVRRRGQEARLRCSPMKGHSHVYWYRQLPEEGLKFMVYLQKENIIDESGMPKERFSAEFPKEGPSILRIQQVVRGDSAAYFCASSPPSGEKLFFGSGTQLSVL.

In its sample, this clone was seen once. The chain carries TRBV18 and TRBJ1-3; D uncertain. The V end was cut by 1 base, the J end by 3 bases, with 10 bases between. The CDR3 runs 15 residues. Germline values: CDR1 KGHSH, CDR2 LQKENI. In DNA, the CDR3 is TGTGCCAGCTCACCACTTGAACAGAGTGGAAACACCATATATTTT. It yields the protein CASSPLEQSGNTIYF.

V and J are TRBV6-5 and TRBJ2-5; tentative D call: TRBD2 (5 bases). Germline-derived CDR1 and CDR2 are MNHEY and SVGAGI. Trimming took 6 bases from V and 4 from J, leaving 15 bases between them. This CDR3 is built from 14 residues. The CDR3 DNA is TGTGCCAGCAGCCCCGGGGTGGGTACAGAGACCCAGTACTTC. Translation: CASSPGVGTETQYF.

The J gene is TRBJ2-5, the V gene TRBV6-2 or TRBV6-3, with TRBD2 matching 12 bases. Germline assignment: CDR1 MNHEY and CDR2 SVGEGT. V lost 4 bases and J lost 4; bases outside the gene matches: 7. The CDR3 has 16 residues. The CDR3 sequence is CASSFRLAGGGETQYF. The DNA of the CDR3 is TGTGCCAGCAGTTTCCGGCTAGCGGGAGGGGGAGAGACCCAGTACTTC.

The chain carries TRBV5-4 and TRBJ2-5, with D hard to call. CDR3 length equals 12 residues. Germline CDR1 reads SGHNT; CDR2 reads YYREEE (reference sequence). Trimming removed 1 base at V and 2 bases at J, with 3 bases between. CDR3 DNA: TGTGCCAGCAGCTTGCCACAAGAGACCCAGTACTTC. Encoded protein: CASSLPQETQYF. Supplemented by reference TRBV5-4 and TRBJ2-5, the full variable domain reads ETGVTQSPTHLIKTRGQQVTLRCSSQSGHNTVSWYQQALGQGPQFIFQYYREEENGRGNFPPRFSGLQFPNYSSELNVNALELDDSALYLCASSLPQETQYFGPGTRLLVL.

This clone was observed once. The chain has TRBV18 and TRBJ2-2, with 7 bases lining up with TRBD1. CDR1 KGHSH and CDR2 LQKENI come from the germline V gene. The CDR3 runs 15 residues. V was clipped by 6 bases and J by 4 bases; unmatched bases: 8. CDR3 DNA sequence: TGTGCCAGCTCGGGTGGCAGGGGGAGCACCGGGGAGCTGTTTTTT. It is translated as CASSGGRGSTGELFF.

V gene TRBV6-5 combines with J gene TRBJ1-4, with 8 bases aligning to TRBD1. The J segment lost 8 bases and the V segment lost 6 bases, leaving 8 bases of the junction unmatched. The CDR3 is made up of 14 amino acids. Germline V gives CDR1 MNHEY, CDR2 SVGAGI. The CDR3 protein is CASSLQGEGEKLFF. CDR3 coding DNA: TGTGCCAGCAGCCTACAGGGGGAAGGGGAAAAACTGTTTTTT.

The V gene is TRBV28, the J gene TRBJ1-5; 8 bases align to TRBD1. CDR1 is MDHEN and CDR2 is SYDVKM in the germline V gene. The trim removed 4 bases at V and 6 bases at J, leaving 11 bases unmatched. The CDR3 contains 16 residues. CDR3 DNA: TGTGCCAGCAGTTCTCCCGCGGACAGGGTCGGTCAGCCCCAGCATTTT. This translates into CASSSPADRVGQPQHF. The full variable domain, its missing parts supplied by reference TRBV28 and TRBJ1-5, is DVKVTQSSRYLVKRTGEKVFLECVQDMDHENMFWYRQDPGLGLRLIYFSYDVKMKEKGDIPEGYSVSREKKERFSLILESASTNQTSMYLCASSSPADRVGQPQHFGDGTRLSIL.

The chain combines TRBV9 with TRBJ2-3, with TRBD1 identical over 9 bases. V shed 4 bases, J shed 3 bases, and the junction held 3 bases outside the gene matches. CDR1 is SGDLS and CDR2 is YYNGEE in the germline V gene. The length of the CDR3 is 14 residues. CDR3 DNA: TGTGCCAGCAGCCCGGGGACAGGGACAGATACGCAGTATTTT. It encodes CASSPGTGTDTQYF.

J is TRBJ2-2 and V is TRBV2; 13 bases align to TRBD2. The CDR3 is 17 residues long. Germline loops: CDR1 SNHLY, CDR2 FYNNEI. Losses at the gene ends were 2 bases for V and 6 bases for J; bases not matched to a gene: 6. CDR3 sequence: CASSERGLAGEAGELFF. The CDR3 DNA reads TGTGCCAGCAGTGAAAGAGGACTAGCGGGAGAGGCCGGGGAGCTGTTTTTT. Combining the CDR3 with reference TRBV2 and TRBJ2-2 gives the whole variable domain EPEVTQTPSHQVTQMGQEVILRCVPISNHLYFYWYRQILGQKVEFLVSFYNNEISEKSEIFDDQFSVERPDGSNFTLKIRSTKLEDSAMYFCASSERGLAGEAGELFFGEGSRLTVL.

V and J are TRBV6-2 or TRBV6-3 and TRBJ2-5; 11 nucleotides match TRBD1. This CDR3 spans 14 amino acids. V was clipped by 4 bases and J by 5 bases; unmatched bases: 3. Germline CDR1 reads MNHEY; CDR2 reads SVGEGT. The DNA of the CDR3 is TGTGCCAGCAGTTGGGACAGGGGGAGGGAGACCCAGTACTTC. It yields the protein CASSWDRGRETQYF.

This clone was seen a handful of times. The chain carries TRBV4-1 and TRBJ2-7; D unclear. V was shortened by 0 bases and J by 0 bases, with 9 bases between the two germline ends. CDR3 size: 15 residues. In germline, CDR1 is MGHRA, CDR2 YSYEKL. In DNA, the CDR3 is TGCGCCAGCAGCCAAGAAACACAGTCCTCCTACGAGCAGTACTTC. This encodes CASSQETQSSYEQYF.

This clone was picked up one time. This rearrangement joins TRBV7-9 to TRBJ2-5; D perhaps matches TRBD2 (6 bases). With 1 base removed from V and 4 bases from J, the gap between germline ends came to 10 bases. Looked up from germline, CDR1 is SEHNR and CDR2 is FQNEAQ (reference sequence). The CDR3 length is 14 residues. The CDR3 DNA reads TGTGCCAGCAGCTTAGGGGACGGGAGAGAGACCCAGTACTTC. It encodes CASSLGDGRETQYF.

The V call is TRBV11-3, the J call TRBJ2-7; 7 nucleotides line up with TRBD2. Per germline, CDR1 SGHNT and CDR2 YENEEA. The CDR3 has 16 residues. V was pared by 5 bases and J by 0 bases, with 10 bases of the junction left unmatched. For the CDR3, the DNA is TGTGCCAGCAGCCCCCGTTGGGGGGGGAGCTCCTACGAGCAGTACTTC. Translated: CASSPRWGGSSYEQYF. The full variable domain, completed using reference TRBV11-3 and TRBJ2-7, is EAGVVQSPRYKIIEKKQPVAFWCNPISGHNTLYWYLQNLGQGPELLIRYENEEAVDDSQLPKDRFSAERLKGVDSTLKIQPAELGDSAVYLCASSPRWGGSSYEQYFGPGTRLTVT.

The chain employs TRBV6-5 and TRBJ2-5; D possibly corresponds to TRBD1 (6 bases). Germline loops: CDR1 MNHEY, CDR2 SVGAGI. This CDR3 is 15 amino acids long. Trimming stripped 0 bases from V and 4 bases from J, with 12 bases between. Here the CDR3 DNA reads TGTGCCAGCAGTTACTCGAGGGGGAGCGGAGAGACCCAGTACTTC. Encoded protein: CASSYSRGSGETQYF.

This chain connects TRBV12-2 to TRBJ2-7; TRBD1, as called in the table, went unchecked against the DNA. TRBV12-2 corresponds to a pseudogene. The CDR3 covers 16 residues. The CDR3, as DNA: TGTGCAAGTCGCCCGCGCACTTCAGGGGGCGAGGAGGAGCAGTACTTC. Translating gives CASRPRTSGGEEEQYF.

The genes are TRBV6-1 and TRBJ2-5; the match to TRBD1 covers 9 bases. In germline, CDR1 is MNHNS, CDR2 SASEGT. CDR3 length: 15 amino acids. Trimming removed 3 bases from V and 7 bases from J; junction bases left unmatched: 9. The CDR3 reads CASSDTGQGWGTQYF. CDR3 DNA sequence: TGTGCCAGCAGTGACACCGGACAGGGGTGGGGGACCCAGTACTTC.